These 3 T cell receptor beta chains were all obtained from the same sample, sequenced in a study of identical twins. TCRdb re-analysed the 5' RACE reads in MiXCR, keeping a single row per CDR3 protein. The data contain about 530,000 distinct CDR3 sequences, roughly 15% of them seen just once; the ten biggest clones take up about 0.4%. These sequences were also reported in another study, on yellow fever vaccine responses in identical twins.

Specimen: CD4+ T cells sorted from blood. Receptors originate from a woman under 30 in good health.

This clonotype was counted only a few times. The rearrangement links TRBV4-1 to TRBJ2-5; no clear D gene. V lost 0 bases and J lost 6, with 11 bases in between. The germline gives CDR1 MGHRA, CDR2 YSYEKL. CDR3 length: 14 residues. The CDR3 DNA reads as TGCGCCAGCAGCCAAGATTCCGACCAGAAGACCCAGTACTTC. Translating it yields CASSQDSDQKTQYF.

This clonotype was detected a few times. This rearrangement joins TRBV5-6 to TRBJ2-3, with D uncertain. The germline V gene encodes CDR1 SGHDT and CDR2 YYEEEE. V lost 2 bases and J lost 1, with 8 bases in between. CDR3 length: 14 residues. CDR3 sequence: CASSFNLRTDTQYF. DNA for the CDR3: TGTGCCAGCAGCTTTAACCTACGCACAGATACGCAGTATTTT.

The chain combines TRBV6-5 with TRBJ1-5; possible D gene TRBD1, 6 bases. Trimming pared 4 bases from V and 1 base from J, leaving 8 bases between. This CDR3 has 14 amino acids. The germline V gene encodes CDR1 MNHEY and CDR2 SVGAGI. The CDR3 sequence: CASSFRGSNQPQHF. CDR3 sequence (DNA): TGTGCCAGCAGTTTTAGGGGGAGCAATCAGCCCCAGCATTTT.